The 27 T cell receptor beta chains presented below share a single source sample, sequenced in a study of OX40 agonist ivuxolimab in advanced cancers. Data came from immunoSEQ multiplex PCR; TCRdb stores just in-frame clones and leaves some out. The sample carries about 120,000 clones, around 95% recorded once. The sequenced sample was CD4+ or CD8+ T cells sorted from blood, obtained in a trial of the OX40 agonist ivuxolimab. These receptors all stem from an adult with an advanced solid tumor such as melanoma, head and neck, liver or kidney cancer.

The V gene is TRBV19, the J gene TRBJ2-3; 11 nucleotides match TRBD2. Looked up from germline, CDR1 is LNHDA and CDR2 is SQIVND (reference sequence). Trimming took 1 base from V and 4 from J; bases not matched to a gene: 7. The CDR3 length is 17 residues. This CDR3 is CASSIGASGRFSDTQYF. The CDR3 region has the DNA TGTGCCAGTAGTATAGGAGCTAGCGGGAGGTTCTCAGATACGCAGTATTTT.

The V and J genes are TRBV4-3 and TRBJ2-2; D uncertain. V was trimmed by 1 base and J by 4 bases, leaving 10 bases between them. Germline assignment: CDR1 LGHNA and CDR2 YSLEER. CDR3 length equals 15 residues. The CDR3 spells CASSQASPGTGELFF. In DNA, the CDR3 is TGCGCCAGCAGCCAAGCTTCCCCCGGCACCGGGGAGCTGTTTTTT.

V usage is TRBV27 and J usage is TRBJ2-1; 8 bases agree with TRBD2. V dropped 4 bases and J dropped 5; count of bases not matched to a gene: 10. The CDR3 spans 16 residues. Germline CDR1 MNHEY, CDR2 SMNVEV (reference sequence). Here the CDR3 DNA reads TGTGCCAGCAGTTCCCTGACTAGCGAGAGGGACAATGAGCAGTTCTTC. Translating it yields CASSSLTSERDNEQFF.

This rearrangement joins TRBV6-5 to TRBJ1-3, with D unclear. Germline V lookup: CDR1 MNHEY, CDR2 SVGAGI. V shed 2 bases and J shed 4 bases, with 15 bases lying between them. The CDR3 length is 16 residues. The CDR3 coding sequence is TGTGCCAGCAGTTACGAGGCAGGCATCGGGGGAAACACCATATATTTT. Translating gives CASSYEAGIGGNTIYF.

This chain links TRBV6-5 with TRBJ2-7; 7 bases line up with TRBD1. The CDR3 extends over 14 amino acids. CDR1 and CDR2 (germline): MNHEY, SVGAGI. The J segment lost 6 bases and the V segment lost 7 bases, leaving 12 bases of the junction unmatched. The CDR3 loop is CASTTPTGASEQYF. In DNA, the CDR3 is TGTGCCAGCACCACCCCCACAGGGGCCAGCGAGCAGTACTTC.

This chain connects TRBV4-2 to TRBJ2-7; TRBD2 agrees at 11 bases. CDR1 is LGHNA, CDR2 YNFKEQ, per germline. This CDR3 contains 19 residues. With 3 bases clipped from V and 3 bases from J, the junction kept 16 bases outside the gene matches. This CDR3 is CASSQDLAGGRGDYYEQYF. CDR3 DNA: TGTGCCAGCAGCCAGGACCTAGCGGGGGGTCGAGGCGACTACTACGAGCAGTACTTC.

CDR3 residues: CASSSVGRGRNYGYTF. The CDR3 DNA follows: TGTGCCAGCAGTTCTGTAGGGCGGGGGCGGAACTATGGCTACACCTTC. The chain couples TRBV6-8 to TRBJ1-2; possibly TRBD1 for D (6 bases). The V end lost 4 bases, the J end lost 2 bases, and 17 bases lay between the germline ends. The germline CDR1 and CDR2 sequences are MNHGY and SAAAGT. The CDR3 runs to 16 residues.

This clone appeared once. This chain uses TRBV5-6 with TRBJ1-2; the match to TRBD1 covers 7 bases. V gave up 4 bases and J gave up 8 bases; unmatched junction bases: 8. The V gene's germline CDR1 is SGHDT and CDR2 YYEEEE. The CDR3 extends over 13 amino acids. CDR3 DNA: TGTGCCAGCAGCCTAGACAGGGTTCGAGGCTACACCTTC. This translates into CASSLDRVRGYTF. The full variable domain, rest sourced from reference TRBV5-6 and TRBJ1-2, is DAGVTQSPTHLIKTRGQQVTLRCSPKSGHDTVSWYQQALGQGPQFIFQYYEEEERQRGNFPDRFSGHQFPNYSSELNVNALLLGDSALYLCASSLDRVRGYTFGSGTRLTVV.

The chain is built from TRBV19 and TRBJ2-1, with D perhaps being TRBD1 or TRBD2 (5 bases each). The length of the CDR3 is 16 residues. V was cut by 6 bases and J by 0 bases, with 15 bases left in between. Germline V gene data show CDR1 as LNHDA and CDR2 as SQIVND (reference sequence). For the CDR3, the DNA is TGTGCCAGTAGCCGGCTCGGGACCGCCTCCTACAATGAGCAGTTCTTC. Translating gives CASSRLGTASYNEQFF.

The gene calls are TRBV6-5 and TRBJ1-5; TRBD1 agrees at 8 bases. The CDR3 consists of 13 residues. The germline CDR1 and CDR2 sequences are MNHEY and SVGAGI. Unmatched junction bases numbered 4, after V lost 6 bases and J lost 6 bases. The CDR3 here is CASSQDRAQPQHF. CDR3 nucleotide sequence: TGTGCCAGCAGCCAGGACAGGGCTCAGCCCCAGCATTTT.

V usage is TRBV5-1 and J usage is TRBJ2-7, with a possible D match to TRBD1 (6 bases). In germline, CDR1 is SGHRS, CDR2 YFSETQ. There are 15 residues in the CDR3. V shed 4 bases and J shed 2 bases, with 16 bases lying between them. The CDR3 DNA is TGCGCCAGCAGCCCCCCGGACAGAGCAGCCTACGAGCAGTACTTC. Protein: CASSPPDRAAYEQYF.

CDR3 sequence (DNA): TGTGCCAGCTCCCGGCTGGAAGGAGAAGCTTTCTTT. It is translated as CASSRLEGEAFF. The chain has TRBV18 and TRBJ1-1, with D hard to call. The germline V gene has CDR1 KGHSH and CDR2 LQKENI. V was clipped by 6 bases and J by 8 bases, with 13 bases between them. The CDR3 covers 12 residues.

The V gene is TRBV4-3, the J gene TRBJ2-7; D is unclear. Germline CDR1 is LGHNA and CDR2 is YSLEER. V was pared by 1 base and J by 2 bases, with 12 bases between. The CDR3 sequence is 15 residues long. Here the CDR3 reads CASSQVLDQTYEQYF. The CDR3 DNA reads TGCGCCAGCAGCCAAGTGCTAGATCAGACCTACGAGCAGTACTTC.

The chain couples TRBV28 to TRBJ1-2, with D hard to call. Trimming took off 7 bases at V and 5 bases at J, with 11 bases between the two ends. Germline CDR1 reads MDHEN; CDR2 reads SYDVKM. The CDR3 loop spans 12 amino acids. The CDR3 protein is CASTLSGYGYTF. In DNA, the CDR3 is TGTGCCAGCACCCTTTCAGGTTATGGCTACACCTTC.

The chain links TRBV18 to TRBJ2-3; the match to TRBD2 covers 15 bases. Germline-derived CDR1 and CDR2 are KGHSH and LQKENI. With 0 bases clipped from V and 4 bases from J, the junction kept 2 bases outside the gene matches. The CDR3 loop spans 17 amino acids. CDR3 sequence (DNA): TGTGCCAGCTCACCACCCGGACTAGCGGGAGGGGCAGATACGCAGTATTTT. It specifies CASSPPGLAGGADTQYF.

J is TRBJ2-6 and V is TRBV7-9; D not resolved. This CDR3 region has 16 residues. V was clipped by 5 bases and J by 0 bases, with 11 bases between them. The germline CDR1 and CDR2 sequences are SEHNR and FQNEAQ (reference sequence). The CDR3 nucleotides read TGTGCCAGCAGCCTTCTTGTTTCCTCTGGGGCCAACGTCCTGACTTTC. It encodes CASSLLVSSGANVLTF. The whole variable domain, filled in from reference TRBV7-9 and TRBJ2-6, reads DTGVSQNPRHKITKRGQNVTFRCDPISEHNRLYWYRQTLGQGPEFLTYFQNEAQLEKSRLLSDRFSAERPKGSFSTLEIQRTEQGDSAMYLCASSLLVSSGANVLTFGAGSRLTVL.

J is TRBJ1-2 and V is TRBV6-6; tentative D call: TRBD1 (5 bases). Germline V lookup: CDR1 MNHNY, CDR2 SVGAGI (reference sequence). The CDR3 is made up of 14 amino acids. Trimming removed 5 bases from V and 4 bases from J, with 14 bases in between. The CDR3 nucleotides are TGTGCCAGCAGTCCCAGACAGCCTATCTATGGCTACACCTTC. Residues: CASSPRQPIYGYTF.

This chain links TRBV2 with TRBJ2-1; 9 positions match TRBD2. Unmatched junction bases numbered 8, after V lost 5 bases and J lost 9 bases. The V gene's germline CDR1 is SNHLY and CDR2 FYNNEI. This CDR3 is built from 14 residues. CDR3 sequence reads: CASSRLAGSGEQFF. The CDR3 DNA is TGTGCCAGCAGTAGGCTAGCGGGGAGTGGTGAGCAGTTCTTC.

The chain recombines TRBV7-8 with TRBJ2-6; D is uncertain. CDR1 and CDR2 (germline): SGHVS, FQNEAQ. CDR3 length: 16 residues. With 0 bases removed from V and 3 bases from J, the gap between germline ends came to 9 bases. CDR3 bases: TGTGCCAGCAGCTTAGCGGTGTCAGGTGGGGCCAACGTCCTGACTTTC. Protein: CASSLAVSGGANVLTF. The complete variable domain, with remaining parts taken from reference TRBV7-8 and TRBJ2-6, reads GAGVSQSPRYKVAKRGQDVALRCDPISGHVSLFWYQQALGQGPEFLTYFQNEAQLDKSGLPSDRFFAERPEGSVSTLKIQRTQQEDSAVYLCASSLAVSGGANVLTFGAGSRLTVL.

This chain uses TRBV20-1 with TRBJ2-7; perhaps TRBD1 as D (5 bases). The V gene lost 1 base and the J gene lost 5 bases, with 6 bases spanning the gap. Germline CDR1 DFQATT, CDR2 SNEGSKA (reference sequence). This CDR3 is built from 11 residues. CDR3 in DNA: TGCAGTGCTAGAGCAGGGAACGAGCAGTACTTC. Amino acids: CSARAGNEQYF.

This chain connects TRBV7-8 to TRBJ2-3; 7 positions match TRBD2. This CDR3 has 15 amino acids. V lost 5 bases, J lost 2 bases, and 7 bases stayed unmatched. Germline CDR1 SGHVS, CDR2 FQNEAQ. DNA for the CDR3: TGTGCCAGCAGCCTTCGGGACTACCCCACAGATACGCAGTATTTT. It encodes CASSLRDYPTDTQYF.

The chain is built from TRBV9 and TRBJ1-6; D is possibly TRBD1 (6 bases). The CDR3 is 15 amino acids. Germline V lookup: CDR1 SGDLS, CDR2 YYNGEE. With 0 bases removed from V and 6 bases from J, the gap between germline ends came to 10 bases. The CDR3 sequence is CASSVGQGLNSPLHF. The CDR3 DNA reads TGTGCCAGCAGCGTAGGGCAGGGGCTTAATTCACCCCTCCACTTT. Based on the CDR3 plus reference TRBV9 and TRBJ1-6, the full variable domain is DSGVTQTPKHLITATGQRVTLRCSPRSGDLSVYWYQQSLDQGLQFLIQYYNGEERAKGNILERFSAQQFPDLHSELNLSSLELGDSALYFCASSVGQGLNSPLHFGNGTRLTVT.

The chain recombines TRBV9 with TRBJ2-7, with D possibly TRBD1 on 6 matching bases. V shed 3 bases and J shed 6 bases, with 10 bases lying between them. This CDR3 comprises 12 residues. The germline gives CDR1 SGDLS, CDR2 YYNGEE. The CDR3: CASSGDRSEQYF. The CDR3 nucleotides read TGTGCCAGCAGCGGCGACAGGTCCGAGCAGTACTTC.

The V call is TRBV7-9, the J call TRBJ1-6, with D perhaps TRBD1 (5 bases). V shed 1 base and J shed 9 bases, with 13 bases lying between them. The CDR3 totals 15 residues. Germline lookup yields CDR1 SEHNR and CDR2 FQNEAQ (reference sequence). CDR3 nucleotide sequence: TGTGCCAGCAGCTTAGTGGGGGGGACGGTTTCACCCCTCCACTTT. As protein: CASSLVGGTVSPLHF.

V usage is TRBV29-1 and J usage is TRBJ1-1; D perhaps matches TRBD1 (5 bases). V was shortened by 6 bases and J by 4 bases, with 15 bases between the two germline ends. Germline V gene data show CDR1 as SQVTM and CDR2 as ANQGSEA. The CDR3 has 13 amino acids. CDR3 in amino acids: CSVETGRGTEAFF. CDR3 nucleotide sequence: TGCAGCGTAGAGACGGGACGGGGCACTGAAGCTTTCTTT.

The rearrangement links TRBV7-8 to TRBJ1-3; D call uncertain. The CDR3 contains 14 residues. Trimming removed 5 bases from V and 1 base from J, with 9 bases in between. From germline, CDR1 is SGHVS and CDR2 FQNEAQ. The CDR3 spells CASSPRGSGNTIYF. The CDR3 nucleotides read TGTGCCAGCAGCCCCCGTGGATCTGGAAACACCATATATTTT.

This clone is a singleton in its sample. This chain joins TRBV6-5 and TRBJ2-7; D possibly corresponds to TRBD1 (6 bases). CDR1 MNHEY and CDR2 SVGAGI come from the germline V gene. Trimming removed 8 bases at V and 2 bases at J, with 13 bases between. CDR3 size: 13 residues. The CDR3 sequence: CASVGQIPYEQYF. The CDR3 region has the DNA TGTGCCAGCGTCGGACAGATCCCCTACGAGCAGTACTTC.